The 21 T cell receptor beta chains in this list originate from one sample, sequenced in a study of control samples from healthy donors and cancer patients. The data were produced by immunoSEQ multiplex PCR, yet TCRdb's version contains in-frame clones alone and is incomplete. The sample yields 190,000 or so clones, about 93% seen once. Sequencing was performed on blood. These receptors originate from a man in his late teens or twenties in good health.

This clone was seen once. The chain's CDR3 is CASSTGGFRNEQFF. For the CDR3, the DNA is TGTGCCAGCAGCACGGGGGGCTTTCGTAATGAGCAGTTCTTC. V gene TRBV21-1 combines with J gene TRBJ2-1; the table calls TRBD2, which could not be checked here. TRBV21-1 counts as a pseudogene. The CDR3 totals 14 residues.

The chain has TRBV7-9 and TRBJ2-2; D might be TRBD2 (6 bases). Germline V gene sequence: CDR1 SEHNR, CDR2 FQNEAQ (reference sequence). The CDR3 consists of 13 residues. The V end lost 5 bases, the J end lost 7 bases, and 11 bases lay between the germline ends. The CDR3 DNA reads as TGTGCCAGCAGCCTACTAGCAGACGGGGAGCTGTTTTTT. Translation: CASSLLADGELFF.

The V call is TRBV2, the J call TRBJ2-7; 7 bases line up with TRBD2. This CDR3 has 12 residues. Germline trimming cut 10 bases from V and 3 bases from J; bases unmatched to any gene: 6. CDR1 SNHLY and CDR2 FYNNEI come from the germline V gene. CDR3 bases: TGTGCCACCGGGACTACGAACTACGAGCAGTACTTC. This encodes CATGTTNYEQYF.

CDR3 bases: TGTGCCAGCAGTTCTCATCCGGGGAGCACAGATACGCAGTATTTT. Translated: CASSSHPGSTDTQYF. The V and J genes are TRBV6-2 or TRBV6-3 and TRBJ2-3; D perhaps matches TRBD2 (5 bases). The CDR3 is made up of 15 amino acids. Looked up from germline, CDR1 is MNHEY and CDR2 is SVGEGT. With 4 bases removed from V and 0 bases from J, the gap between germline ends came to 11 bases.

The J gene is TRBJ1-2, the V gene TRBV3-1 (or the pseudogene TRBV3-2); a weak D match, TRBD1 (6 bases). CDR1 and CDR2 from the germline V gene are LGHDT and YNNKEL (reference sequence). V lost 5 bases to trimming and J lost 5 bases, with 15 bases between them. The CDR3 contains 14 residues. The CDR3 region is CASSSLGGLYGYTF. The CDR3 DNA is TGTGCCAGCAGCTCTCTAGGGGGATTGTATGGCTACACCTTC.

V and J are TRBV5-1 and TRBJ2-2; TRBD1 matches at 10 bases. J was trimmed by 2 bases and V by 4 bases; bases with no gene match: 2. Germline-derived CDR1 and CDR2 are SGHRS and YFSETQ. CDR3 size: 15 residues. CDR3 bases: TGCGCCAGCAGCGGGGACAGGGGAAACACCGGGGAGCTGTTTTTT. Translating it yields CASSGDRGNTGELFF.

The chain has TRBV5-6 and TRBJ1-5; TRBD1 is a possible D gene (5 bases). The CDR3 has 14 residues. V was clipped by 0 bases and J by 7 bases, with 11 bases between them. Germline values: CDR1 SGHDT, CDR2 YYEEEE. CDR3: CASSLAGGDQPQHF. The CDR3 DNA follows: TGTGCCAGCAGCTTGGCCGGGGGGGACCAGCCCCAGCATTTT.

The V gene is TRBV10-2, the J gene TRBJ1-4; D is unclear. The V end was cut by 2 bases, the J end by 0 bases, with 7 bases between. The CDR3 sequence is 15 residues long. CDR1 and CDR2 from the germline V gene are WSHSY and SAAADI. Here the CDR3 DNA reads TGCGCCAGCAGTGAGGGGTCTGCAACTAATGAAAAACTGTTTTTT. Protein: CASSEGSATNEKLFF.

The V call is TRBV6-5, the J call TRBJ1-6; D possibly corresponds to TRBD1 (6 bases). The CDR3 consists of 15 residues. The germline gives CDR1 MNHEY, CDR2 SVGAGI. The V end lost 2 bases, the J end lost 9 bases, and 14 bases lay between the germline ends. CDR3 region: CASSYDSGEASPLHF. CDR3 nucleotide sequence: TGTGCCAGCAGTTACGATTCAGGGGAGGCTTCACCCCTCCACTTT.

The rearrangement links TRBV4-1 to TRBJ1-4, with D perhaps matching TRBD1 (5 bases). CDR1 MGHRA and CDR2 YSYEKL come from the germline V gene. V was trimmed by 5 bases and J by 8 bases, leaving 9 bases between them. The CDR3 runs 12 residues. The CDR3 DNA reads as TGCGCCAGCAGCGCGCGGGGGGAAAAACTGTTTTTT. Amino acid sequence: CASSARGEKLFF.

This clone was detected only once. The chain recombines TRBV19 with TRBJ1-1; no reliable D call. The germline gives CDR1 LNHDA, CDR2 SQIVND (reference sequence). The CDR3 covers 11 residues. Trimming stripped 5 bases from V and 11 bases from J, with 12 bases between. CDR3 in amino acids: CASSSLRWAFF. In DNA form, the CDR3 reads TGTGCCAGTAGTTCTCTTCGTTGGGCTTTCTTT.

V gene TRBV27 combines with J gene TRBJ2-7; TRBD1 agrees at 9 bases. V was pared by 7 bases and J by 0 bases, with 4 bases of the junction left unmatched. This CDR3 contains 14 residues. Germline loops: CDR1 MNHEY, CDR2 SMNVEV (reference sequence). DNA for the CDR3: TGTGCCAGCATGGGGACAGGGCGCTCCTACGAGCAGTACTTC. It is translated as CASMGTGRSYEQYF.

This chain uses TRBV5-5 with TRBJ1-1; D is ambiguous. The CDR3 covers 13 residues. Trimming removed 1 base at V and 0 bases at J, with 4 bases between. From germline, CDR1 is SGHKS and CDR2 YYEKEE (reference sequence). In DNA, the CDR3 is TGTGCCAGCAGCTTGACAATGAACACTGAAGCTTTCTTT. This gives the protein CASSLTMNTEAFF.

This clone has more than one count but fewer than ten. CDR3 sequence: CASSVGGQADATNEKLFF. In DNA, the CDR3 is TGTGCCAGCAGCGTAGGAGGTCAGGCCGATGCAACTAATGAAAAACTGTTTTTT. The chain couples TRBV9 to TRBJ1-4; no clear D. CDR1 is SGDLS and CDR2 is YYNGEE in the germline V gene. There are 18 residues in the CDR3. Trimming removed 0 bases from V and 0 bases from J, with 15 bases in between.

Concerning this clone itself: Other DNA sequences in this sample translate to the same CDR3. The CDR3, as DNA: TGTGCCAGCAGCTTAGGCGGGGCCACAGATACGCAGTATTTT. Translated, it gives CASSLGGATDTQYF. The J gene is TRBJ2-3, the V gene TRBV7-9, with D possibly being TRBD2 (6 bases). The V end lost 1 base, the J end lost 2 bases, and 7 bases lay between the germline ends. CDR1 and CDR2 from the germline V gene are SEHNR and FQNEAQ (reference sequence). CDR3 size: 14 residues.

The J gene is TRBJ1-6, the V gene TRBV2, with a tentative D call TRBD1 (5 bases). In germline, CDR1 is SNHLY, CDR2 FYNNEI. The length of the CDR3 is 15 residues. Trimming left V 6 bases short and J 5 bases short, with 14 bases between. The CDR3 DNA follows: TGTGCCAGCAGCTATTTGACAGTGGATAATTCACCCCTCCACTTT. This translates into CASSYLTVDNSPLHF.

The chain links TRBV5-1 to TRBJ2-2; TRBD1 aligns across 8 bases. This CDR3 is 17 amino acids long. Germline CDR1 and CDR2: SGHRS and YFSETQ. V lost 2 bases to trimming and J lost 1 base; unmatched junction nucleotides: 7. The CDR3 DNA follows: TGCGCCAGCAGCTTAATCCCGGGACAGGAGAACACCGGGGAGCTGTTTTTT. Translated: CASSLIPGQENTGELFF.

This chain links TRBV5-1 with TRBJ1-1; TRBD1 matches 8 bases. The CDR3 length is 16 residues. V dropped 4 bases and J dropped 1; count of bases not matched to a gene: 9. Per germline, CDR1 SGHRS and CDR2 YFSETQ. CDR3 sequence (DNA): TGCGCCAGCAGCCTTCGCGGGACAGGCGGGAACACTGAAGCTTTCTTT. Residues: CASSLRGTGGNTEAFF.

The CDR3 sequence is CASSLGGGADTGELFF. The DNA of the CDR3 is TGTGCCAGCAGCCTCGGAGGGGGCGCCGACACCGGGGAGCTGTTTTTT. V gene TRBV11-3 combines with J gene TRBJ2-2; D perhaps matches TRBD1 (7 bases). The CDR3 sequence is 16 residues long. Germline V gives CDR1 SGHNT, CDR2 YENEEA. V lost 5 bases and J lost 3, with 16 bases in between.

The chain carries TRBV6-4 and TRBJ2-1; D unclear. With 4 bases removed from V and 4 bases from J, the gap between germline ends came to 8 bases. Germline V gene sequence: CDR1 MRHNA, CDR2 SNTAGT. This CDR3 is 13 amino acids long. The CDR3 DNA is TGTGCCAGCAGTGCCTATGAGTACAATGAGCAGTTCTTC. Residues: CASSAYEYNEQFF.

The rearrangement joins TRBV4-1 to TRBJ2-3, with a tentative D call TRBD1 (5 bases). V shed 4 bases and J shed 6 bases, with 8 bases lying between them. This CDR3 contains 12 residues. CDR1 is MGHRA and CDR2 is YSYEKL in the germline V gene. The CDR3 region is CASSPPGDTQYF. In DNA form, the CDR3 reads TGCGCCAGCAGCCCCCCAGGGGATACGCAGTATTTT.